The 25 T cell receptor beta chains below were found in one sample sequenced in a study of Tregs in tolerant kidney transplant recipients. Only in-frame clones appear in the TCRdb table, and some are missing; sequencing was by immunoSEQ multiplex PCR. Seen here are some 66,000 clones, roughly 92% observed once, and the top ten hold approximately 11%. Sequencing was performed on CD8+ T cells from blood, taken before the transplant. These receptors were taken from a human donor who received a combined kidney and bone marrow transplant.

This chain uses TRBV6-1 with TRBJ1-4, with a possible D match to TRBD1 (5 bases). Germline V gene data show CDR1 as MNHNS and CDR2 as SASEGT. Deletions cut 2 bases from V and 3 bases from J, with 10 bases between. This CDR3 region has 15 residues. The CDR3 nucleotides are TGTGCCAGCAGTGAAATCAGGGCACCTAATGAAAAACTGTTTTTT. Amino acids: CASSEIRAPNEKLFF.

The V and J genes are TRBV9 and TRBJ1-4, with D possibly matching TRBD1 (5 bases). Germline V gives CDR1 SGDLS, CDR2 YYNGEE. V lost 0 bases and J lost 4, with 10 bases in between. The CDR3 loop spans 15 amino acids. The CDR3 region is CASSVADRVNEKLFF. The CDR3 coding sequence is TGTGCCAGCAGCGTAGCCGACAGAGTTAATGAAAAACTGTTTTTT.

The V and J genes are TRBV5-1 and TRBJ1-2, with TRBD1 matching over 8 bases. The CDR3 is made up of 15 amino acids. Germline trimming cut 4 bases from V and 4 bases from J; bases unmatched to any gene: 9. Looked up from germline, CDR1 is SGHRS and CDR2 is YFSETQ. CDR3 residues: CASSPLGDRTYGYTF. CDR3 sequence (DNA): TGCGCCAGCAGCCCTCTGGGGGACAGGACCTATGGCTACACCTTC.

The chain is built from TRBV9 and TRBJ2-1; D is perhaps TRBD1 (6 bases). There are 13 residues in the CDR3. The V end lost 0 bases, the J end lost 8 bases, and 9 bases lay between the germline ends. Germline V gene lookup returns CDR1 SGDLS and CDR2 YYNGEE. The CDR3 protein is CASSVATGYEQFF. CDR3 in DNA: TGTGCCAGCAGCGTAGCGACAGGCTATGAGCAGTTCTTC.

This clone was observed once. V usage is TRBV5-4 and J usage is TRBJ2-3; 8 nucleotides line up with TRBD1. This CDR3 has 16 amino acids. Germline V gene data show CDR1 as SGHNT and CDR2 as YYREEE (reference sequence). The V segment lost 4 bases and the J segment 0 bases; nucleotides outside the gene matches: 7. The CDR3 protein is CASSPWTGTSTDTQYF. The CDR3 coding sequence is TGTGCCAGCAGCCCCTGGACAGGGACTAGCACAGATACGCAGTATTTT. The whole variable domain, remainder taken from reference TRBV5-4 and TRBJ2-3, is ETGVTQSPTHLIKTRGQQVTLRCSSQSGHNTVSWYQQALGQGPQFIFQYYREEENGRGNFPPRFSGLQFPNYSSELNVNALELDDSALYLCASSPWTGTSTDTQYFGPGTRLTVL.

The rearrangement links TRBV7-6 to TRBJ2-5, with D unclear. Germline CDR1 SGHVS, CDR2 FNYEAQ. The CDR3 contains 17 residues. With 1 base removed from V and 4 bases from J, the gap between germline ends came to 19 bases. The CDR3 loop is CASSLGAGPYVLETQYF. In DNA, the CDR3 is TGTGCCAGCAGCTTAGGGGCAGGCCCGTACGTTTTAGAGACCCAGTACTTC. Drawing the rest from reference TRBV7-6 and TRBJ2-5, the complete variable domain is GAGVSQSPRYKVTKRGQDVALRCDPISGHVSLYWYRQALGQGPEFLTYFNYEAQQDKSGLPNDRFSAERPEGSISTLTIQRTEQRDSAMYRCASSLGAGPYVLETQYFGPGTRLLVL.

V is TRBV7-9 and J is TRBJ2-1; TRBD2 matches 11 bases. This CDR3 is built from 16 residues. Germline trimming cut 4 bases from V and 7 bases from J; bases unmatched to any gene: 9. Germline V gene data show CDR1 as SEHNR and CDR2 as FQNEAQ (reference sequence). The DNA for the CDR3 is TGTGCCAGCAGCTCAAAACTAGCGGGAGTTGGTAATGAGCAGTTCTTC. Amino acids: CASSSKLAGVGNEQFF.

This clone has just one count. CDR3 nucleotides: TGCGCCAGCAGCCAAGAAGTTCCAGGGGTTGTGAATCAGCCCCAGCATTTT. Its translation is CASSQEVPGVVNQPQHF. The rearrangement links TRBV4-3 to TRBJ1-5; the D gene is possibly TRBD1 (6 bases). The V gene's germline CDR1 is LGHNA and CDR2 YSLEER. V was cut by 0 bases and J by 4 bases, with 16 bases left in between. The CDR3 totals 17 residues.

The chain uses TRBV5-1 and TRBJ1-1; D is undetermined. The CDR3 is 12 residues long. V was pared by 2 bases and J by 8 bases, with 10 bases between. CDR1 SGHRS and CDR2 YFSETQ come from the germline V gene. The CDR3 DNA follows: TGCGCCAGCAGCTTCAGTAATTCCGAAGCTTTCTTT. It specifies CASSFSNSEAFF.

The rearrangement uses TRBV7-9 and TRBJ2-7, with 9 bases fitting TRBD1. The germline CDR1 and CDR2 sequences are SEHNR and FQNEAQ (reference sequence). Losses at the gene ends were 4 bases for V and 5 bases for J; bases not matched to a gene: 6. CDR3 length equals 14 residues. The CDR3 region is CASSSPGQGNEQYF. The CDR3 DNA sequence: TGTGCCAGCAGCTCCCCGGGACAGGGAAACGAGCAGTACTTC.

The J gene is TRBJ2-3, the V gene TRBV27; 16 nucleotides align to TRBD2. This CDR3 has 16 residues. The V gene's germline CDR1 is MNHEY and CDR2 SMNVEV (reference sequence). V lost 6 bases and J lost 4; bases outside the gene matches: 4. The CDR3 region is CASRGLAGGPADTQYF. CDR3 sequence (DNA): TGTGCCAGCAGGGGACTAGCGGGGGGGCCTGCAGATACGCAGTATTTT.

V gene TRBV6-5 combines with J gene TRBJ2-7; D gene ambiguous. The germline gives CDR1 MNHEY, CDR2 SVGAGI. There are 13 residues in the CDR3. The V end was cut by 0 bases, the J end by 4 bases, with 7 bases between. The DNA for the CDR3 is TGTGCCAGCAGTTACTCAGAGTATTACGAGCAGTACTTC. This translates into CASSYSEYYEQYF.

As for this clone: A read error may produce the germline difference seen at one junction end. CDR3 sequence: CASGDRANTEAFF. The CDR3 bases are TGTGCCAGCGGTGACAGGGCGAACACTGAAGCTTTCTTT. The chain is built from TRBV2 and TRBJ1-1; 7 bases match TRBD1. This CDR3 is 13 amino acids long. The germline CDR1 and CDR2 sequences are SNHLY and FYNNEI. The whole variable domain, filled in from reference TRBV2 and TRBJ1-1, reads EPEVTQTPSHQVTQMGQEVILRCVPISNHLYFYWYRQILGQKVEFLVSFYNNEISEKSEIFDDQFSVERPDGSNFTLKIRSTKLEDSAMYFCASGDRANTEAFFGQGTRLTVV.

V usage is TRBV11-1 and J usage is TRBJ2-5; weak D call: TRBD1 (5 bases). The CDR3 is 14 amino acids. Germline CDR1 reads SGHAT; CDR2 reads FQDESV (reference sequence). Trimming removed 3 bases from V and 1 base from J, with 9 bases in between. CDR3 sequence reads: CASSFSGPQETQYF. In DNA form, the CDR3 reads TGTGCCAGCAGCTTTTCAGGGCCCCAAGAGACCCAGTACTTC.

Here the CDR3 reads CASSTFRRTTNEKLFF. The CDR3 nucleotides are TGTGCCAGCAGTACATTTAGGAGGACAACTAATGAAAAACTGTTTTTT. This rearrangement joins TRBV2 to TRBJ1-4, with unresolved D. The CDR3 consists of 16 residues. Trimming pared 5 bases from V and 0 bases from J, leaving 13 bases between. Per the germline V gene, CDR1 is SNHLY and CDR2 is FYNNEI.

The chain links TRBV30 to TRBJ2-1; tentative D call: TRBD1 (6 bases). The CDR3 loop spans 13 amino acids. CDR1 and CDR2 (germline): GTSNPN, SVGIG (reference sequence). Trimming removed 0 bases at V and 6 bases at J, with 9 bases between. The CDR3 here is CAWSVMGANEQFF. The CDR3 DNA is TGTGCCTGGAGTGTAATGGGGGCCAATGAGCAGTTCTTC. Supplemented by reference TRBV30 and TRBJ2-1, the full variable domain reads SQTIHQWPATLVQPVGSPLSLECTVEGTSNPNLYWYRQAAGRGLQLLFYSVGIGQISSEVPQNLSASRPQDRQFILSSKKLLLSDSGFYLCAWSVMGANEQFFGPGTRLTVL.

This chain joins TRBV5-6 and TRBJ2-7, with 7 nucleotides matching TRBD1. J gave up 2 bases and V 4 bases, and 6 bases lay outside the gene matches. The CDR3 consists of 14 residues. Per germline, CDR1 SGHDT and CDR2 YYEEEE. The CDR3 reads CASSPTGIAYEQYF. As DNA, the CDR3 is TGTGCCAGCAGCCCGACAGGGATCGCCTACGAGCAGTACTTC.

The chain combines TRBV7-2 with TRBJ2-1, with 8 bases identical to TRBD2. This CDR3 contains 11 residues. The germline gives CDR1 SGHTA, CDR2 FQGNSA. V gave up 10 bases and J gave up 12 bases; unmatched junction bases: 8. Here the CDR3 reads CATSTSVGQFF. In DNA form, the CDR3 reads TGTGCCACCTCGACTAGCGTGGGGCAGTTCTTC.

The chain is built from TRBV5-1 and TRBJ2-3, with D unresolved. CDR1 and CDR2 (germline): SGHRS, YFSETQ. The CDR3 spans 12 residues. V dropped 4 bases and J dropped 0 bases, with 3 bases sitting between them. The chain's CDR3 is CASSPSTDTQYF. CDR3 nucleotides: TGCGCCAGCAGCCCTAGCACAGATACGCAGTATTTT.

The J gene is TRBJ2-7, the V gene TRBV7-9; D may be TRBD1 (6 bases). Trimming removed 5 bases from V and 1 base from J, with 12 bases in between. CDR3 length: 14 residues. Germline values: CDR1 SEHNR, CDR2 FQNEAQ (reference sequence). The CDR3 coding sequence is TGTGCCAGCAGCCCAACGACAGGATCCTACGAGCAGTACTTC. This codes for CASSPTTGSYEQYF.

This chain connects TRBV5-4 to TRBJ2-2, with 8 bases that match TRBD1. With 4 bases clipped from V and 3 bases from J, the junction kept 8 bases outside the gene matches. CDR3 length: 16 amino acids. Germline CDR1 is SGHNT and CDR2 is YYREEE (reference sequence). The chain's CDR3 is CASSPTWTGYTGELFF. CDR3 nucleotides: TGTGCCAGCAGCCCAACATGGACAGGGTACACCGGGGAGCTGTTTTTT.

V gene TRBV11-2 combines with J gene TRBJ2-1; 7 nucleotides align to TRBD1. Germline V gene data show CDR1 as SGHAT and CDR2 as FQNNGV. Trimming removed 3 bases from V and 8 bases from J; junction bases left unmatched: 10. The CDR3 runs 15 residues. This chain's CDR3 is CASSLAGTASYEQFF. The CDR3, as DNA: TGTGCCAGCAGCTTGGCCGGGACAGCGTCTTATGAGCAGTTCTTC.

The chain carries TRBV6-5 and TRBJ2-1, with 9 positions matching TRBD1. The length of the CDR3 is 15 residues. In germline, CDR1 is MNHEY, CDR2 SVGAGI. V shed 4 bases, J shed 6 bases, and the junction held 7 bases outside the gene matches. As DNA, the CDR3 is TGTGCCAGCAGTTCGACAGGGGGTTCGGGCAATGAGCAGTTCTTC. Translation: CASSSTGGSGNEQFF.

The rearrangement links TRBV27 to TRBJ2-7; D is undetermined. V was cut by 6 bases and J by 2 bases, with 8 bases left in between. Looked up from germline, CDR1 is MNHEY and CDR2 is SMNVEV (reference sequence). This CDR3 region has 12 residues. CDR3 loop: CASSRGPYEQYF. Here the CDR3 DNA reads TGTGCCAGCAGCCGAGGCCCCTACGAGCAGTACTTC.

The CDR3 region is CASSVGQSNNEQFF. Here the CDR3 DNA reads TGTGCCAGCAGCGTAGGTCAGTCAAACAATGAGCAGTTCTTC. The chain joins TRBV9 to TRBJ2-1; D is ambiguous. V was trimmed by 0 bases and J by 5 bases, leaving 9 bases between them. The germline V gene has CDR1 SGDLS and CDR2 YYNGEE. The CDR3 extends over 14 amino acids.